One sample yielded the 29 T cell receptor beta chains listed below, sequenced in a study of Tregs in tolerant kidney transplant recipients (dated by TCRdb to the late 2010s). The library was obtained by the immunoSEQ multiplex PCR assay. TCRdb took over this immuneACCESS table, retaining in-frame rearrangements with V and J assigned. Such tables are incomplete; in checked studies, under half of the missing clones stem from an unresolved V gene, and the remainder is unexplained. This sample lists fewer than 150,000 clones; around 94% were detected once. The ten largest clones capture nearly 0.6% of the sample. Specimen: CD4+ T cells from blood. Source of these receptors: a human donor in good health.

The chain joins TRBV5-4 to TRBJ2-7; TRBD2 matches at 8 bases. Germline V gene sequence: CDR1 SGHNT, CDR2 YYREEE (reference sequence). CDR3 length: 16 residues. V shed 0 bases, J shed 2 bases, and the junction held 7 bases outside the gene matches. The CDR3 protein is CASSLGAGGTTYEQYF. The CDR3 coding sequence is TGTGCCAGCAGCTTGGGGGCGGGAGGAACAACCTACGAGCAGTACTTC. The entire variable domain, with the rest obtained from reference TRBV5-4 and TRBJ2-7, is as follows: ETGVTQSPTHLIKTRGQQVTLRCSSQSGHNTVSWYQQALGQGPQFIFQYYREEENGRGNFPPRFSGLQFPNYSSELNVNALELDDSALYLCASSLGAGGTTYEQYFGPGTRLTVT.

Concerning this clone itself: In the same sample, other DNA sequences code for this CDR3. The V call is TRBV6-1, the J call TRBJ2-7, with D possibly TRBD1 on 5 matching bases. This CDR3 comprises 15 residues. The germline V gene has CDR1 MNHNS and CDR2 SASEGT. The germline V and J ends were trimmed by 0 bases and 2 bases, with 11 bases remaining between them. CDR3 loop: CASSEAGTGAYEQYF. The CDR3 bases are TGTGCCAGCAGTGAAGCGGGCACAGGAGCCTACGAGCAGTACTTC.

The chain has TRBV2 and TRBJ2-7; 9 positions match TRBD1. The trim removed 2 bases at V and 3 bases at J, leaving 5 bases unmatched. The germline CDR1 and CDR2 sequences are SNHLY and FYNNEI. There are 15 residues in the CDR3. As DNA, the CDR3 is TGTGCCAGCAGTGAATTGGGACAGGGTCTCTACGAGCAGTACTTC. It is translated as CASSELGQGLYEQYF.

V is TRBV6-5 and J is TRBJ1-4; TRBD1 aligns across 7 bases. The CDR3 consists of 15 residues. Germline CDR1 reads MNHEY; CDR2 reads SVGAGI. Trimming removed 4 bases from V and 8 bases from J; junction bases left unmatched: 10. This chain's CDR3 is CASSWGARGLEKLFF. CDR3 coding DNA: TGTGCCAGCAGTTGGGGGGCCAGGGGGTTGGAAAAACTGTTTTTT.

There are a few counts of this clone. This sequence joins TRBV6-1 and TRBJ2-3, with TRBD1 identical over 7 bases. The CDR3 consists of 14 residues. Looked up from germline, CDR1 is MNHNS and CDR2 is SASEGT. J gave up 2 bases and V 9 bases, and 8 bases lay outside the gene matches. The CDR3 DNA follows: TGTGCCAGTAGAAGGGGGCCGTCCACAGATACGCAGTATTTT. Its translation: CASRRGPSTDTQYF.

V and J are TRBV10-1 and TRBJ1-6; TRBD1 matches at 7 bases. Germline V gene data show CDR1 as WNHNN and CDR2 as SYGVQD (reference sequence). This CDR3 is built from 13 residues. Unmatched junction bases numbered 2, after V lost 6 bases and J lost 6 bases. The CDR3 protein is CASSWDSNSPLHF. In nucleotides, the CDR3 is TGCGCCAGCAGCTGGGACAGTAATTCACCCCTCCACTTT.

The CDR3 bases are TGCGCCAGCAGACCAGACAGGGTCCAAAACATTCAGTACTTC. It specifies CASRPDRVQNIQYF. This chain connects TRBV5-1 to TRBJ2-4, with TRBD1 identical over 7 bases. The V and J ends lost 5 bases and 5 bases, in that order; junction bases with no gene match: 7. The CDR3 has 14 amino acids. The germline CDR1 and CDR2 sequences are SGHRS and YFSETQ.

This chain links TRBV5-4 with TRBJ1-5, with D unclear. CDR1 and CDR2 from the germline V gene are SGHNT and YYREEE (reference sequence). The CDR3 length is 12 residues. Trimming left V 3 bases short and J 10 bases short, with 11 bases between. The CDR3 loop is CASSSPGGPQHF. CDR3 bases: TGTGCCAGCAGCTCCCCAGGAGGACCCCAGCATTTT.

This clone was observed a single time. The chain employs TRBV18 and TRBJ1-1; D is possibly TRBD1 (5 bases). The germline V and J ends were trimmed by 6 bases and 5 bases, with 13 bases remaining between them. Germline assignment: CDR1 KGHSH and CDR2 LQKENI. The CDR3 has 13 amino acids. The CDR3 DNA reads as TGTGCCAGCTCTCCGTCAGGGAGTACTGAAGCTTTCTTT. Translating it yields CASSPSGSTEAFF.

V usage is TRBV11-2 and J usage is TRBJ2-7; maybe TRBD1 (6 bases). The CDR3 covers 14 residues. Germline V CDR1 and CDR2: SGHAT, FQNNGV. The V end lost 4 bases, the J end lost 3 bases, and 13 bases lay between the germline ends. The CDR3 DNA sequence: TGTGCCAGCAGCTCCTCTGGGGGCTTCTACGAGCAGTACTTC. Protein: CASSSSGGFYEQYF.

The V and J genes are TRBV30 and TRBJ1-2; D perhaps matches TRBD1 (5 bases). Germline lookup yields CDR1 GTSNPN and CDR2 SVGIG (reference sequence). The CDR3 runs to 11 residues. V lost 6 bases to trimming and J lost 7 bases, with 12 bases between them. The CDR3 is CACPGTVGYTF. In nucleotides, the CDR3 is TGTGCCTGCCCCGGGACCGTTGGCTACACCTTC.

The chain links TRBV5-4 to TRBJ2-1; 8 positions match TRBD2. Per the germline V gene, CDR1 is SGHNT and CDR2 is YYREEE (reference sequence). V lost 2 bases and J lost 7; bases outside the gene matches: 8. There are 15 residues in the CDR3. The CDR3 reads CASSFLTGGSNEQFF. The CDR3 coding sequence is TGTGCCAGCAGCTTCCTAACGGGAGGGTCAAATGAGCAGTTCTTC.

The rearrangement uses TRBV30 and TRBJ1-5; 12 bases are shared with TRBD1. CDR1 and CDR2 from the germline V gene are GTSNPN and SVGIG (reference sequence). The trim removed 0 bases at V and 2 bases at J, leaving 8 bases unmatched. The CDR3 runs 18 residues. The CDR3 is CAWSVGTGGAFGNQPQHF. The CDR3 nucleotides are TGTGCCTGGAGTGTAGGGACAGGGGGCGCTTTTGGCAATCAGCCCCAGCATTTT.

The rearrangement links TRBV10-2 to TRBJ2-7, with 10 bases that match TRBD2. CDR1 and CDR2 (germline): WSHSY, SAAADI. The CDR3 length is 15 residues. The junction had 9 bases not matched to a gene; V was cut back by 6 bases and J by 4 bases. CDR3 in DNA: TGCGCCAGCAGAATAAGAGCGGGAGGGCCTTACGAGCAGTACTTC. Translated, it gives CASRIRAGGPYEQYF.

The V gene is TRBV11-2, the J gene TRBJ1-1; D call uncertain. Germline lookup yields CDR1 SGHAT and CDR2 FQNNGV. Trimming cost V 1 base and J 5 bases, with 14 bases left between them. The CDR3 length is 15 residues. CDR3 loop: CASSLAGADSTEAFF. The CDR3 coding sequence is TGTGCCAGCAGCTTAGCGGGCGCGGATAGTACTGAAGCTTTCTTT.

This chain links TRBV2 with TRBJ1-1; the D gene is possibly TRBD1 (5 bases). CDR3 length: 13 amino acids. V gave up 2 bases and J gave up 1 base, with 5 bases separating them. CDR1 and CDR2 (germline): SNHLY, FYNNEI. The CDR3 reads CASSEQGNTEAFF. CDR3 DNA: TGTGCCAGCAGTGAACAGGGGAACACTGAAGCTTTCTTT. Filled out from reference TRBV2 and TRBJ1-1, the complete variable domain reads EPEVTQTPSHQVTQMGQEVILRCVPISNHLYFYWYRQILGQKVEFLVSFYNNEISEKSEIFDDQFSVERPDGSNFTLKIRSTKLEDSAMYFCASSEQGNTEAFFGQGTRLTVV.

The count of this clone is one. The CDR3 coding sequence is TGTGCCAGCACCAGCACAGATACGCAGTATTTT. Protein sequence: CASTSTDTQYF. This rearrangement joins TRBV9 to TRBJ2-3; unclear D gene. From germline, CDR1 is SGDLS and CDR2 YYNGEE. The CDR3 covers 11 residues. V was pared by 6 bases and J by 0 bases, with 2 bases between.

The rearrangement joins TRBV7-6 to TRBJ2-3; 8 nucleotides line up with TRBD1. Trimming cost V 1 base and J 2 bases; bases outside gene matches: 14. CDR3 size: 19 residues. Germline lookup yields CDR1 SGHVS and CDR2 FNYEAQ. CDR3 nucleotide sequence: TGTGCCAGCAGCTTAGATGTACCCAGTCGGGACAGGTACACAGATACGCAGTATTTT. It yields the protein CASSLDVPSRDRYTDTQYF.

The chain has TRBV29-1 and TRBJ1-1; D gene unclear. Trimming pared 0 bases from V and 6 bases from J, leaving 11 bases between. The germline gives CDR1 SQVTM, CDR2 ANQGSEA. CDR3 length: 13 residues. The CDR3 bases are TGCAGCGTTGAAGATGGGCGGGCCGCTGAAGCTTTCTTT. It translates to CSVEDGRAAEAFF.

This chain connects TRBV6-5 to TRBJ1-2; weak D call: TRBD1 (5 bases). The CDR3 contains 12 residues. Germline CDR1 reads MNHEY; CDR2 reads SVGAGI. Trimming shortened V by 7 bases and J by 8 bases, and 14 bases separated the two germline ends. The CDR3 sequence is CASTEGAFGYTF. The CDR3 DNA reads as TGTGCCAGCACAGAAGGGGCGTTCGGCTACACCTTC.

This clone was seen just once. The J gene is TRBJ1-2, the V gene TRBV19; 7 bases are a match to TRBD1. Germline lookup yields CDR1 LNHDA and CDR2 SQIVND (reference sequence). This CDR3 region has 14 residues. V lost 5 bases to trimming and J lost 6 bases; unmatched junction nucleotides: 9. The CDR3 DNA reads TGTGCCAGTAGTGCGCAGGGGGGAGCCAATGGCTACACCTTC. This translates into CASSAQGGANGYTF.

The J gene is TRBJ1-5, the V gene TRBV6-1; D remains unclear. This CDR3 is 13 amino acids long. Per germline, CDR1 MNHNS and CDR2 SASEGT. Trimming removed 5 bases at V and 5 bases at J, with 10 bases between. CDR3 sequence reads: CASSLTEYQPQHF. The CDR3 DNA is TGTGCCAGCAGTCTTACAGAGTATCAGCCCCAGCATTTT.

J is TRBJ2-1 and V is TRBV5-1; D is tentatively TRBD1 or TRBD2 (5 bases each). In germline, CDR1 is SGHRS, CDR2 YFSETQ. Trimming stripped 4 bases from V and 6 bases from J, with 14 bases between. CDR3 length: 14 residues. The CDR3 sequence is CASSRDLTFNEQFF. The CDR3 nucleotides are TGCGCCAGCAGCCGGGACCTGACGTTCAATGAGCAGTTCTTC.

V is TRBV5-1 and J is TRBJ2-7; TRBD1 aligns across 7 bases. V lost 3 bases, J lost 1 base, and 10 bases stayed unmatched. The CDR3 loop spans 16 amino acids. The germline CDR1 and CDR2 sequences are SGHRS and YFSETQ. The CDR3 sequence is CASSSKLDRASYEQYF. The CDR3 nucleotides read TGCGCCAGCAGCTCAAAATTAGACAGGGCTTCCTACGAGCAGTACTTC.

The chain links TRBV6-5 to TRBJ2-1, with D unresolved. V was shortened by 6 bases and J by 4 bases, with 10 bases between the two germline ends. The CDR3 consists of 13 residues. From germline, CDR1 is MNHEY and CDR2 SVGAGI. DNA of the CDR3: TGTGCCAGCAGACGTACAGTATACAATGAGCAGTTCTTC. As protein: CASRRTVYNEQFF.

The rearrangement links TRBV7-6 to TRBJ1-4; D not resolved. CDR3 length: 12 residues. Trimming left V 4 bases short and J 6 bases short, with 6 bases between. CDR1 is SGHVS and CDR2 is FNYEAQ in the germline V gene. The CDR3 coding sequence is TGTGCCAGCAGCTCATTAGATGAAAAACTGTTTTTT. It is translated as CASSSLDEKLFF.

This chain links TRBV6-5 with TRBJ2-7, with unresolved D. The CDR3 contains 13 residues. Germline CDR1 and CDR2: MNHEY and SVGAGI. Trimming shortened V by 8 bases and J by 1 base, and 12 bases separated the two germline ends. CDR3 DNA: TGTGCCAGCCGGGTGGCCAGGTCCTACGAGCAGTACTTC. Protein: CASRVARSYEQYF.

The rearrangement links TRBV19 to TRBJ2-1; D not resolved. V dropped 3 bases and J dropped 2 bases, with 11 bases sitting between them. The CDR3 spans 15 residues. In germline, CDR1 is LNHDA, CDR2 SQIVND (reference sequence). In DNA form, the CDR3 reads TGTGCCAGTAGTATGAAACGGACCCCCTACAATGAGCAGTTCTTC. Translation gives CASSMKRTPYNEQFF. The full variable domain, rest sourced from reference TRBV19 and TRBJ2-1, is DGGITQSPKYLFRKEGQNVTLSCEQNLNHDAMYWYRQDPGQGLRLIYYSQIVNDFQKGDIAEGYSVSREKKESFPLTVTSAQKNPTAFYLCASSMKRTPYNEQFFGPGTRLTVL.

The CDR3 DNA reads as TGTGCCAGTAGTAAAGGATACACTGAAGCTTTCTTT. Encoded protein: CASSKGYTEAFF. The chain has TRBV19 and TRBJ1-1; D gene uncertain. CDR3 length: 12 amino acids. The V end was cut by 4 bases, the J end by 3 bases, with 6 bases between. Germline lookup yields CDR1 LNHDA and CDR2 SQIVND (reference sequence). The full variable domain, rest sourced from reference TRBV19 and TRBJ1-1, is DGGITQSPKYLFRKEGQNVTLSCEQNLNHDAMYWYRQDPGQGLRLIYYSQIVNDFQKGDIAEGYSVSREKKESFPLTVTSAQKNPTAFYLCASSKGYTEAFFGQGTRLTVV.